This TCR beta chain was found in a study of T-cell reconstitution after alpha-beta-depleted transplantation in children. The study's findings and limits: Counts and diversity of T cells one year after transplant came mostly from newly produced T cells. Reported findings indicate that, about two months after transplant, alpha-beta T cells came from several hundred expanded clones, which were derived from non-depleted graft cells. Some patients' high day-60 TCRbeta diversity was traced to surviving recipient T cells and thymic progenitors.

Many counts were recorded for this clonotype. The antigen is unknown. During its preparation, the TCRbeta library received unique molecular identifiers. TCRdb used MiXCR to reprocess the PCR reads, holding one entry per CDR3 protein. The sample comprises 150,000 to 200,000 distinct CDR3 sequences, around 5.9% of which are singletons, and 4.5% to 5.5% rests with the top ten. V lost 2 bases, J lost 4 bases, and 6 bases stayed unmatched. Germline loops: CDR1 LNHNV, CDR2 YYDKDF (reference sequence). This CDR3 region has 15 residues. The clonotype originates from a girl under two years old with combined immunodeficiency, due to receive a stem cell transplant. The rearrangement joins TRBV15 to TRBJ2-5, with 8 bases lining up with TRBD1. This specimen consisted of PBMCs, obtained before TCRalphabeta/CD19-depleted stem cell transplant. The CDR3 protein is CATSRSYGTGETQYF. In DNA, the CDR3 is TGTGCCACCAGCAGATCATACGGGACAGGAGAGACCCAGTACTTC.